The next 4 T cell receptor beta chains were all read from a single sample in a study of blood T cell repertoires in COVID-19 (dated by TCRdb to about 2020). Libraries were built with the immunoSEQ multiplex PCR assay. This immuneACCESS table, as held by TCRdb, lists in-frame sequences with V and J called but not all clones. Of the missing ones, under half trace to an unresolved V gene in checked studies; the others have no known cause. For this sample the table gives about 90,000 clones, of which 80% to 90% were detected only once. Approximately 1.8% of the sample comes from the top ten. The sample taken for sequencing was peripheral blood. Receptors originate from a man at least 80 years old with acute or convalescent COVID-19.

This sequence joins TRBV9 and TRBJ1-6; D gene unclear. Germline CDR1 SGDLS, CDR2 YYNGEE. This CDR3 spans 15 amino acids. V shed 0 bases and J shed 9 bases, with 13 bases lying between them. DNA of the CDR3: TGTGCCAGCAGCGTAGGCGAAAGCCCAATTTCACCCCTCCACTTT. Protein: CASSVGESPISPLHF.

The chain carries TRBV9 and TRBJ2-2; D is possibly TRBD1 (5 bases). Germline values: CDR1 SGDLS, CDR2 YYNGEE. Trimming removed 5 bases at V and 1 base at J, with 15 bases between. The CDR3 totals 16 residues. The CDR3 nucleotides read TGTGCCAGCAGTTTCGGACACCTACTGAACACCGGGGAGCTGTTTTTT. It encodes CASSFGHLLNTGELFF.

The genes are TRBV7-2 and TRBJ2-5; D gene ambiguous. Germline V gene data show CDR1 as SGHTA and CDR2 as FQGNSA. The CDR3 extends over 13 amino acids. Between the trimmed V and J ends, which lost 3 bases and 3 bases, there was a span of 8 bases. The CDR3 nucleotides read TGTGCCAGCAGCTTTGGGCCAGAAGAGACCCAGTACTTC. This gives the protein CASSFGPEETQYF.

The CDR3 coding sequence is TGTGCCAGTAGTGAAAGGACAGGGGAACGAGGCTACACCTTC. The encoded protein is CASSERTGERGYTF. This chain connects TRBV19 to TRBJ1-2, with 9 bases aligning to TRBD1. The V gene's germline CDR1 is LNHDA and CDR2 SQIVND (reference sequence). The CDR3 runs to 14 residues. Trimming removed 5 bases from V and 8 bases from J; junction bases left unmatched: 9.